This T cell receptor (beta chain) was recovered during a study of CD8 T cells in Susac syndrome. On the study more broadly: Treatment status at blood draw for the Susac syndrome patients was therapy-naive, corticosteroids, or intravenous immunoglobulin alone.

TCR beta sequencing covered blood CD8+ and CD4+ T cells. Roughly 0.45 to 1 ug RNA was reverse transcribed with random hexamers. A single record per CDR3 protein comes from TCRdb applying MiXCR to the immunoSEQ multiplex PCR reads. The sample holds about 100,000 distinct CDR3 sequences; about 95% are singletons and the top ten take approximately 0.3%. V lost 4 bases and J lost 9, with 19 bases in between. This CDR3 spans 15 amino acids. Per germline, CDR1 MNHEY and CDR2 SVGAGI. The specimen was CD8+ T cells from PBMCs. This sequence joins TRBV6-5 and TRBJ1-5; D is perhaps TRBD1 (5 bases). This clonotype was sampled from a human donor with Susac syndrome. CDR3 residues: CASSLTPRVGTPQHF. The DNA for the CDR3 is TGTGCCAGCAGTTTGACCCCGCGAGTAGGGACGCCCCAGCATTTT.